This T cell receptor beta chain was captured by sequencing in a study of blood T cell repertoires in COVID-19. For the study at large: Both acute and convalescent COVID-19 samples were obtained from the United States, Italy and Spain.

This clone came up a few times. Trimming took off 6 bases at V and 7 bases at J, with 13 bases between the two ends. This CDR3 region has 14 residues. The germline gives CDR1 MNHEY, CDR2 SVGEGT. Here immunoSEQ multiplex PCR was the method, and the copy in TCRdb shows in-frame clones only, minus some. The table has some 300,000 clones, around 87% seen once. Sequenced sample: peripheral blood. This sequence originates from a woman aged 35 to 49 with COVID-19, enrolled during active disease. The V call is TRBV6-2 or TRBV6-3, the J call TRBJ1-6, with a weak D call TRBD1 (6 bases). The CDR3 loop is CASSQGSGNSPLHF. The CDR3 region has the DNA TGTGCCAGCAGCCAGGGGTCAGGCAATTCACCCCTCCACTTT.